This entry lists 20 T cell receptor beta chains sequenced from one sample in a study of OX40 agonist ivuxolimab in advanced cancers. Produced via immunoSEQ multiplex PCR; TCRdb's table is partial and in-frame only. The profile shows 65,000 to 85,000 clones, approximately 85% of them singletons. The specimen comprised CD4+ or CD8+ T cells sorted from blood, sampled in a trial of the OX40 agonist ivuxolimab. These receptors were taken from an adult with an advanced solid tumor such as melanoma, head and neck, liver or kidney cancer.

This clone was picked up a small number of times. CDR3: CASSPNQETQYF. DNA for the CDR3: TGTGCCAGCAGCCCGAACCAAGAGACCCAGTACTTC. The chain employs TRBV5-4 and TRBJ2-5; D not certain. Between the trimmed V and J ends, which lost 4 bases and 0 bases, there was a span of 4 bases. CDR3 size: 12 residues. From germline, CDR1 is SGHNT and CDR2 YYREEE (reference sequence).

This clone has a handful of counts. The chain carries TRBV11-3 and TRBJ1-2; D is ambiguous. CDR3 size: 16 residues. The V end lost 5 bases, the J end lost 0 bases, and 16 bases lay between the germline ends. Per the germline V gene, CDR1 is SGHNT and CDR2 is YENEEA. The CDR3 DNA reads as TGTGCCAGCAGCCTAGGGCCATATGAAGCTAACTATGGCTACACCTTC. Translating gives CASSLGPYEANYGYTF.

The V gene is TRBV15, the J gene TRBJ1-1, with D unresolved. V lost 1 base, J lost 5 bases, and 14 bases lay in between. Germline lookup yields CDR1 LNHNV and CDR2 YYDKDF (reference sequence). This CDR3 is 15 amino acids long. The CDR3 spells CATSRAKQAETEAFF. The DNA of the CDR3 is TGTGCCACCAGCAGAGCTAAGCAGGCGGAGACTGAAGCTTTCTTT. The full variable domain, rest sourced from reference TRBV15 and TRBJ1-1, is DAMVIQNPRYQVTQFGKPVTLSCSQTLNHNVMYWYQQKSSQAPKLLFHYYDKDFNNEADTPDNFQSRRPNTSFCFLDIRSPGLGDTAMYLCATSRAKQAETEAFFGQGTRLTVV.

The CDR3 region has the DNA TGTGCCAGCAGCGTTCGGGCCTGGGTAGCCCCGAACACCGGGGAGCTGTTTTTT. Amino acids: CASSVRAWVAPNTGELFF. The chain carries TRBV9 and TRBJ2-2; D is uncertain. Trimming shortened V by 2 bases and J by 0 bases, and 17 bases separated the two germline ends. The length of the CDR3 is 18 residues. Germline V gene data show CDR1 as SGDLS and CDR2 as YYNGEE.

The chain recombines TRBV7-8 with TRBJ1-1; TRBD1 matches 7 bases. Trimming removed 5 bases from V and 1 base from J; junction bases left unmatched: 19. The CDR3 spans 19 residues. CDR1 is SGHVS and CDR2 is FQNEAQ in the germline V gene. In nucleotides, the CDR3 is TGTGCCAGCAGCCCCCGTGAAGGGCAGGGGGGTGGTTCGAACACTGAAGCTTTCTTT. Protein sequence: CASSPREGQGGGSNTEAFF. Full variable domain (rest looked up from reference TRBV7-8 and TRBJ1-1): GAGVSQSPRYKVAKRGQDVALRCDPISGHVSLFWYQQALGQGPEFLTYFQNEAQLDKSGLPSDRFFAERPEGSVSTLKIQRTQQEDSAVYLCASSPREGQGGGSNTEAFFGQGTRLTVV.

There are a few counts of this clone. The chain employs TRBV19 and TRBJ1-5, with D possibly matching TRBD1 (6 bases). CDR3 length: 14 residues. Germline CDR1 reads LNHDA; CDR2 reads SQIVND (reference sequence). V lost 3 bases, J lost 7 bases, and 13 bases lay in between. The CDR3 region is CASSINRAGQPQHF. The CDR3 DNA sequence: TGTGCCAGTAGTATCAACAGGGCGGGACAGCCCCAGCATTTT.

With respect to this clone: Other nucleotide sequences in the sample specify the same CDR3. The chain recombines TRBV9 with TRBJ1-3, with no clear D. V shed 0 bases and J shed 1 base, with 8 bases lying between them. Germline assignment: CDR1 SGDLS and CDR2 YYNGEE. The CDR3 is made up of 15 amino acids. CDR3 residues: CASSVAGSSGNTIYF. The CDR3 nucleotides are TGTGCCAGCAGCGTAGCGGGCAGTTCTGGAAACACCATATATTTT.

The chain uses TRBV7-3 and TRBJ2-4; 9 bases align to TRBD1. V trimming: 5 bases; J trimming: 6 bases; junction bases outside the gene matches: 2. This CDR3 has 13 residues. From germline, CDR1 is SGHTA and CDR2 FQGTGA. This CDR3 reads CASSADRGNIQYF. The CDR3 region has the DNA TGTGCCAGCAGCGCGGACAGGGGAAACATTCAGTACTTC.

This chain links TRBV11-2 with TRBJ1-2; D unclear. The V and J ends lost 5 bases and 8 bases respectively, with 21 bases between them. The V gene's germline CDR1 is SGHAT and CDR2 FQNNGV. The CDR3 sequence is 15 residues long. CDR3 loop: CASSPYSRSLGGYTF. CDR3 coding DNA: TGTGCCAGCAGCCCCTACTCTAGAAGCCTAGGAGGCTACACCTTC.

The V and J genes are TRBV18 and TRBJ1-3; D is uncertain. The CDR3 spans 15 residues. Germline CDR1 and CDR2: KGHSH and LQKENI. V lost 3 bases to trimming and J lost 2 bases, with 11 bases between them. CDR3: CASSPGAAAGNTIYF. DNA of the CDR3: TGTGCCAGCTCACCCGGTGCAGCGGCTGGAAACACCATATATTTT.

The chain combines TRBV21-1 with TRBJ2-1; the table's D gene call, TRBD1, was not cross checked with the DNA. TRBV21-1 counts as a pseudogene. The CDR3 has 15 residues. The CDR3 loop reads CASSHRRRSYNEQFF. The CDR3 nucleotides read TGTGCCAGCAGCCACAGGAGAAGATCCTACAATGAGCAGTTCTTC.

The chain is built from TRBV4-1 and TRBJ1-5, with a weak D call TRBD1 (6 bases). V dropped 0 bases and J dropped 6 bases, with 15 bases sitting between them. The CDR3 is 16 residues long. Germline-derived CDR1 and CDR2 are MGHRA and YSYEKL. The CDR3 protein is CASSQEGAGSSQPQHF. CDR3 DNA: TGCGCCAGCAGCCAAGAGGGGGCAGGGTCAAGTCAGCCCCAGCATTTT.

This chain uses TRBV7-2 with TRBJ1-2, with 8 bases aligning to TRBD1. Germline V CDR1 and CDR2: SGHTA, FQGNSA. CDR3 length: 16 residues. V dropped 0 bases and J dropped 7; count of bases not matched to a gene: 10. The CDR3 bases are TGTGCCAGCAGCTTAGCGAATGGGCAGGGGGCGAGTGGCTACACCTTC. Residues: CASSLANGQGASGYTF.

This clone showed up just a few times. This sequence joins TRBV9 and TRBJ1-2; tentatively, D is TRBD1 (5 bases). Germline values: CDR1 SGDLS, CDR2 YYNGEE. Trimming took 3 bases from V and 6 from J, leaving 15 bases between them. This CDR3 has 14 amino acids. The DNA for the CDR3 is TGTGCCAGCAGCGCCATCACCCGGGGGGATGGCTACACCTTC. It is translated as CASSAITRGDGYTF. Using reference TRBV9 and TRBJ1-2 for the parts outside the CDR3, the full variable domain is DSGVTQTPKHLITATGQRVTLRCSPRSGDLSVYWYQQSLDQGLQFLIQYYNGEERAKGNILERFSAQQFPDLHSELNLSSLELGDSALYFCASSAITRGDGYTFGSGTRLTVV.

The chain employs TRBV30 and TRBJ2-3; 7 nucleotides align to TRBD2. This CDR3 has 14 amino acids. Trimming removed 3 bases from V and 2 bases from J; junction bases left unmatched: 5. The germline V gene has CDR1 GTSNPN and CDR2 SVGIG (reference sequence). The CDR3 DNA reads as TGTGCCTGGAGCCGGGACTACCTCACAGATACGCAGTATTTT. Its protein is CAWSRDYLTDTQYF.

V and J are TRBV2 and TRBJ1-1, with 7 bases identical to TRBD1. This CDR3 comprises 13 residues. Germline loops: CDR1 SNHLY, CDR2 FYNNEI. Trimming cost V 6 bases and J 8 bases; bases outside gene matches: 9. CDR3 DNA: TGTGCCAGCAGGGCCGACAGGGCGCAAGAAGCTTTCTTT. Encoded protein: CASRADRAQEAFF.

Here the CDR3 DNA reads TGTGCCAGCAGCTCCCCACGGGAGACCGGGGAGCTGTTTTTT. Protein: CASSSPRETGELFF. The V gene is TRBV7-8, the J gene TRBJ2-2; D may be TRBD2 (6 bases). Looked up from germline, CDR1 is SGHVS and CDR2 is FQNEAQ. The length of the CDR3 is 14 residues. V was shortened by 4 bases and J by 5 bases, with 11 bases between the two germline ends.

The chain combines TRBV18 with TRBJ1-3; D is undetermined. V gave up 0 bases and J gave up 8 bases, with 14 bases separating them. The CDR3 is 15 amino acids. Per the germline V gene, CDR1 is KGHSH and CDR2 is LQKENI. This CDR3 reads CASSPPSQVGYTIYF. In DNA form, the CDR3 reads TGTGCCAGCTCACCACCGTCGCAGGTCGGGTACACCATATATTTT.

This clone turned up a few times. The chain couples TRBV27 to TRBJ1-6; D remains unclear. Germline CDR1 is MNHEY and CDR2 is SMNVEV (reference sequence). The V and J ends lost 7 bases and 4 bases respectively, with 11 bases between them. The CDR3 is 14 residues long. The CDR3 reads CASTPGRYNSPLHF. CDR3 sequence (DNA): TGTGCCAGCACCCCAGGCAGATATAATTCACCCCTCCACTTT.

CDR3 in DNA: TGTGCCTGGAGTGCGATCGGGACGGAAAATCAGCCCCAGCATTTT. Its translation: CAWSAIGTENQPQHF. This chain joins TRBV30 and TRBJ1-5, with a tentative D call TRBD1 (5 bases). This CDR3 has 15 amino acids. V dropped 1 base and J dropped 4 bases, with 14 bases sitting between them. CDR1 is GTSNPN and CDR2 is SVGIG in the germline V gene (reference sequence).